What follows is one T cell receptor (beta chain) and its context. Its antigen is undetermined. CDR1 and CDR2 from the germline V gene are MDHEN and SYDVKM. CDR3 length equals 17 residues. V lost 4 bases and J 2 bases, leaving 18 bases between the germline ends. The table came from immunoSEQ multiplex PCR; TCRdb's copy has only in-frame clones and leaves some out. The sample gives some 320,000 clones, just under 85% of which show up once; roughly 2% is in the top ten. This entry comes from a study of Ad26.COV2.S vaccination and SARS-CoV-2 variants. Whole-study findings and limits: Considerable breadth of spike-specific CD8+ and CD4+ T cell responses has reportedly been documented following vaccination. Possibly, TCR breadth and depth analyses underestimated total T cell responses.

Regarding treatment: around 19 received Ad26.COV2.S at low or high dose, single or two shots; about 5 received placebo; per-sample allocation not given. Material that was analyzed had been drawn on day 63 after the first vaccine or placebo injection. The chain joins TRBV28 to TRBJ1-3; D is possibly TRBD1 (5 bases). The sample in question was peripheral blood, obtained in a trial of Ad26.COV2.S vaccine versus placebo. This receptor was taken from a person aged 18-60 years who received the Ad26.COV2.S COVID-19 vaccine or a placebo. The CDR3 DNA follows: TGTGCCAGCAGTTCCCATGGGACCGTTGGACCTGGAAACACCATATATTTT. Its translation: CASSSHGTVGPGNTIYF.